This is a list of T cell receptor beta chains from one sample in a study of shared clonotypes between healthy human individuals. Method: immunoSEQ multiplex PCR; TCRdb's copy keeps in-frame clones and lacks some. This sample has more than 450,000 clones; around 79% occur once, and the top ten carry around 13%. Sequenced input: PBMCs. These receptors originate from a woman aged 40 to 55 in good health. Some clones in this sample may be carry-over from other donors' samples. CDR3s include the opening cysteine and the closing phenylalanine or tryptophan. The order of the fields is clone size, V gene, D gene, J gene, CDR3 DNA, CDR3 protein. A D gene is named only where the DNA matches it firmly. For some rows the clone size is stated as once, few or many, or as a class when expanded; others skip it.

>-|TRBV7-3|TRBD1|TRBJ2-7
TGTGCCAGCAGCCCACAGGGGGGCAACACCTACGAGCAGTACTTC
CASSPQGGNTYEQYF
>-|TRBV28|TRBD2|TRBJ2-7
TGTGCCAGCGTGGGGGGGTTCTACGAGCAGTACTTC
CASVGGFYEQYF
>-|TRBV5-1|-|TRBJ2-7
TGCGCCAGCAGCACGGACGCCTTCTCCTACGAGCAGTACTTC
CASSTDAFSYEQYF
>once|TRBV6-5|-|TRBJ2-5
TGTGCCAGCAGCCCCAATTTCGAGACCCAGTACTTC
CASSPNFETQYF
>-|TRBV14|-|TRBJ1-1
TGTGCCAGCAGCCAAGAAGGGGGGAGATCTTCTGAAGCTTTCTTT
CASSQEGGRSSEAFF
>-|TRBV5-1|TRBD2|TRBJ2-7
TGCGCCAGCCGACTAGCGGGGTCCTACGAGCAGTACTTC
CASRLAGSYEQYF
>-|TRBV7-8|-|TRBJ2-7
TGTGCCAGCAGCGACAGTTACGAGCAGTACTTC
CASSDSYEQYF
>-|TRBV11-2|-|TRBJ2-7
TGTGCCAGCAGCTCTTATGGGGCACCTGGGGCCGGCGAGCAGTACTTC
CASSSYGAPGAGEQYF
>-|TRBV6-5|-|TRBJ1-1
TGTGCCAGCAGTTATGGGACGCACACTGAAGCTTTCTTT
CASSYGTHTEAFF
>many|TRBV6-5|-|TRBJ2-7
TGTGCCAGCAGTCCCTTAGCCTCATTCTACGAGCAGTACTTC
CASSPLASFYEQYF
>-|TRBV25-1|-|TRBJ2-1
TGTGCCAGCAGCGGGGACACCGGGAGCTCCTACAATGAGCAGTTCTTC
CASSGDTGSSYNEQFF
>few|TRBV6-5|TRBD1|TRBJ1-1
TGTGCCAGCAGTAGACAGGGCGGGGGCACTGAAGCTTTCTTT
CASSRQGGGTEAFF
>-|TRBV10-2|TRBD2|TRBJ2-2
TGCGCCAGCAGAAATAGACTAGCGGGTACCGGGGAGCTGTTTTTT
CASRNRLAGTGELFF
>-|TRBV4-3|TRBD2|TRBJ2-7
TGCGCCAGCAGCCGTAACACCGGGACTAGCGGGGGGTACGAGCAGTACTTC
CASSRNTGTSGGYEQYF
>-|TRBV9|-|TRBJ2-5
TGTGCCAGCAGCCCTTGGGGCTCCACCCAAGAGACCCAGTACTTC
CASSPWGSTQETQYF
>-|TRBV2|TRBD2|TRBJ2-7
TGTGCCAGCAGTGGGGGACTAGCGGCCTCATACGAGCAGTACTTC
CASSGGLAASYEQYF
>-|TRBV10-2|TRBD1|TRBJ2-7
TGCGCCAGCAGCCCGACAGGGGGGGGGTCCTACGAGCAGTACTTC
CASSPTGGGSYEQYF
>many|TRBV2|-|TRBJ1-1
TGTGCCAGCAGTGAGGCCAGGCTGAACACTGAAGCTTTCTTT
CASSEARLNTEAFF
>-|TRBV28|TRBD1|TRBJ2-5
TGTGCCAGCAGTCGACAGGGGGCGTACCAAGAGACCCAGTACTTC
CASSRQGAYQETQYF
>few|TRBV29-1|TRBD2|TRBJ2-7
TGCAGCGCATCTAGCGGGAGGGTCGAGCAGTACTTC
CSASSGRVEQYF
>-|TRBV30|-|TRBJ2-5
TGTGCCTGGAGACACTCCGGGGTGGAGGGGGAGACCCAGTACTTC
CAWRHSGVEGETQYF
>once|TRBV15|-|TRBJ2-5
TGTGCCACCAGCAGGCGACAGGTAGGCTCGGGAGAGCAGTACTTC
CATSRRQVGSGEQYF
>few|TRBV4-1|-|TRBJ2-2
TGCGCCAGCAGCCAAGCCCCAACCGGGGAGCTGTTTTTT
CASSQAPTGELFF
>-|TRBV5-6|TRBD2|TRBJ2-1
TGTGCCAGTAGCCCGGGACTAGCGGGCTACAATGAGCAGTTCTTC
CASSPGLAGYNEQFF
>-|TRBV19|TRBD1|TRBJ1-1
TGTGCCAGTAGGTTCGACAGGGAAATGAACACTGAAGCTTTCTTT
CASRFDREMNTEAFF
>-|TRBV2|TRBD2|TRBJ2-5
TGTGCCAGCAGCGCACCCGGGACTAGTGGGGAGACCCAGTACTTC
CASSAPGTSGETQYF
>-|TRBV5-1|-|TRBJ1-2
TGCGCCAGCAGCTTGAACGGAGTCTATGGCTACACCTTC
CASSLNGVYGYTF
>-|TRBV27|-|TRBJ1-1
TGTGCCAGCAGTAGCAGTACCGGCTGGGGAAACATGAACACTGAAGCTTTCTTT
CASSSSTGWGNMNTEAFF
>-|TRBV28|-|TRBJ1-1
TGTGCCAGCAGCACCTGGGACGGAAAGTCTGAAGCTTTCTTT
CASSTWDGKSEAFF
>many|TRBV10-3|-|TRBJ1-3
TGTGCCACGCGAGACAACCCAGGGAGTGGAAACACCATATATTTT
CATRDNPGSGNTIYF
>once|TRBV27|TRBD2|TRBJ2-7
TGTGCCAGCAGGGGACTAGCGGGGGGCTACGAGCAGTACTTC
CASRGLAGGYEQYF
>-|TRBV5-1|TRBD1|TRBJ1-2
TGCGCCAGCAGCGAAACAGGGGGCTATGGCTACACCTTC
CASSETGGYGYTF
>-|TRBV7-9|TRBD1|TRBJ2-5
TGTGCCAGCAGCTCGGGCGGTCAGGGGGTGGAGACCCAGTACTTC
CASSSGGQGVETQYF
>-|TRBV29-1|-|TRBJ2-3
TGCAGCGTTGAATCAGGAAGGAGCACAGATACGCAGTATTTT
CSVESGRSTDTQYF
>-|TRBV7-9|-|TRBJ2-7
TGTGCCAGCAGCGGGCAGGGACCCTACGAGCAGTACTTC
CASSGQGPYEQYF
>few|TRBV6-5|-|TRBJ2-2
TGTGCCAGCAGTGGAGGGACGAACACCGGGGAGCTGTTTTTT
CASSGGTNTGELFF
>once|TRBV5-4|TRBD2|TRBJ2-3
TGTGCCAGCAGCTTGGTGCCGGGACTAGCGGGCTCGTCTAGCACAGATACGCAGTATTTT
CASSLVPGLAGSSSTDTQYF
>few|TRBV9|TRBD2|TRBJ2-1
TGTGCCAGCAGCGTAGTGCCCACTAGCGGGAGAAATGAGCAGTTCTTC
CASSVVPTSGRNEQFF
>-|TRBV2|TRBD2|TRBJ2-1
TGTGCCAGCAAAGGGACTAGCGGGAGAGGCTCCTACAATGAGCAGTTCTTC
CASKGTSGRGSYNEQFF
>-|TRBV25-1|TRBD2|TRBJ2-3
TGTGCCAGCAGTGCCCGGCTAGCGGGAGATCGTGCCACAGATACGCAGTATTTT
CASSARLAGDRATDTQYF
>-|TRBV7-2|-|TRBJ2-1
TGTGCCAGCAGCAACCTTATAGCCTTCTCCTTCCATGAGCAGTTCTTC
CASSNLIAFSFHEQFF
>-|TRBV28|-|TRBJ1-4
TGTGCCAGCAGTACTTCTAAGGGCGCTAATGAAAAACTGTTTTTT
CASSTSKGANEKLFF
>-|TRBV18|TRBD2|TRBJ2-5
TGTGCCAGCTCACCACCGGCTAGCGGAGAGACCCAGTACTTC
CASSPPASGETQYF
>-|TRBV5-1|-|TRBJ2-1
TGCGCCAGCAGCCCGCACGGGCGAGGGGACAATGAGCAGTTCTTC
CASSPHGRGDNEQFF
>-|TRBV18|-|TRBJ1-1
TGTGCCAGCTCACCAGGGGGACAAAGCAAGACTGAAGCTTTCTTT
CASSPGGQSKTEAFF
>-|TRBV19|TRBD1|TRBJ1-2
TGTGCCAGTAGTACCCAGCGGGACAGCCAAAACTATGGCTACACCTTC
CASSTQRDSQNYGYTF
>-|TRBV7-2|TRBD2|TRBJ2-3
TGTGCCAGCAGCTACTCACCGCTAGGCGGGAGTTCCACAGATACGCAGTATTTT
CASSYSPLGGSSTDTQYF
>-|TRBV2|-|TRBJ1-6
TGTGCCAGCAGTCCGAGCTCCTATAATTCACCCCTCCACTTT
CASSPSSYNSPLHF
>-|TRBV18|-|TRBJ1-3
TGTGCCAGCTCCCCTACAGGGATCTCTGGAAACACCATATATTTT
CASSPTGISGNTIYF
>-|TRBV30|-|TRBJ1-3
TGTGCCTGGACATCGAGTAGGTTCTCTGGAAACACCGTATATTTT
CAWTSSRFSGNTVYF
>-|TRBV11-3|TRBD2|TRBJ2-1
TGTGCCAGCAGCTTACTCAGCGGGAGCCCCCTCAATGAGCAGTTCTTC
CASSLLSGSPLNEQFF
>-|TRBV4-2|-|TRBJ2-6
TGTGCCAGCAGCCAAGATCTTGGATTTTCTGGGGCCAACGTCCTGACTTTC
CASSQDLGFSGANVLTF
>-|TRBV5-1|-|TRBJ2-5
TGCGCCAGCAGCCCAGAGTACCAAGAGACCCAGTACTTC
CASSPEYQETQYF
>once|TRBV29-1|-|TRBJ2-7
TGCAGCGCCAAGGGCGTGAGCTCCTACGAGCAGTACTTC
CSAKGVSSYEQYF
>-|TRBV18|TRBD2|TRBJ2-2
TGTGCCAGCTCAGGAGGACTAGCCTTAAACACCGGGGAGCTGTTTTTT
CASSGGLALNTGELFF